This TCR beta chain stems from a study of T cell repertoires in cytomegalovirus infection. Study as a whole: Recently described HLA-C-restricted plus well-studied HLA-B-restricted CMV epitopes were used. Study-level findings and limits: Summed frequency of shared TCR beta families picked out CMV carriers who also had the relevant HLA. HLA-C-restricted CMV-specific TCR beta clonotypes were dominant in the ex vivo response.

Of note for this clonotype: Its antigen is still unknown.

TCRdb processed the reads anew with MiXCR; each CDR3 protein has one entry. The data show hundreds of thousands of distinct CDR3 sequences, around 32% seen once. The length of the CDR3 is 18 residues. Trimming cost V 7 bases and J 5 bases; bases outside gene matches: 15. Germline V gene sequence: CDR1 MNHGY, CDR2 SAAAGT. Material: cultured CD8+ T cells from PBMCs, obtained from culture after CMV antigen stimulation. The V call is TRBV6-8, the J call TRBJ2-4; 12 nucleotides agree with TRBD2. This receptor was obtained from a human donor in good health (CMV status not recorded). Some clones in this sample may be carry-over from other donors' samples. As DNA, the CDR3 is TGTGCCAGCATGCTCCTGTCTAGCGGGGGGGCGTTGGAAAACATTCAGTACTTC. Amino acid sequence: CASMLLSSGGALENIQYF.